The TCR beta chain described here comes from a study of human T cells and chemical hapten exposure. Time point indicated: healthy volunteer bleed at 2 weeks. Sequencing started from total RNA isolated from unfractionated whole blood. This clonotype has just a few counts. Its antigen is currently unknown. Trimming removed 0 bases at V and 5 bases at J, with 20 bases between. The CDR3 consists of 18 residues. Points from the study as a whole: No alteration of TCRs above 1 in 1000 frequency was seen with DPC sensitization.

Individual cDNA molecules in this library carried unique molecular identifiers. As handled by the study authors: Per-sample TCR counts ranged from roughly 23,224 to 750,000, median 95,638. TCRdb reprocessed the RACE reads via MiXCR and lists one record per CDR3 protein. These V and J calls are TCRdb output, not the study's own analysis. Among over 85,000 distinct CDR3 sequences, approximately 8.2% were seen once, and the ten largest hold approximately 2.8%. The chain joins TRBV12-3 or TRBV12-4 to TRBJ2-1; possible D gene TRBD2, 6 bases. The receptor was isolated from a female donor in good health. Some clones in this sample may be carry-over from other donors' samples. Sequenced material: whole blood. CDR3 in amino acids: CASSLALGRQERNNEQFF. Here the CDR3 DNA reads TGTGCCAGCAGTTTAGCGCTGGGGAGGCAGGAAAGGAACAATGAGCAGTTCTTC.